This is a list of T cell receptor beta chains from one sample in a study of Graves' ophthalmopathy and Graves' hyperthyroidism. Via MiXCR, TCRdb re-called the multiplex PCR reads, giving one row per CDR3 protein. This table holds about 740,000 distinct CDR3 sequences, around 40% found once. Sequencing was carried out using peripheral blood. The origin of the receptors is an adult man with Graves' ophthalmopathy. The CDR3 runs from the conserved cysteine through the conserved F or W. D genes are given only for firm matches. Only some rows state a clone size, as once, few, many or a class for expanded clones.

cdr3_nt cdr3_aa j_call clone_size v_call d_call
TGTGCCAGCAGCTTATATCGGATGAACACTGAAGCTTTCTTT CASSLYRMNTEAFF TRBJ1-1 few TRBV7-9 -
TGTGCCAGCAGTTTAGTCAGGGGCAATCAGCCCCAGCATTTT CASSLVRGNQPQHF TRBJ1-5 - TRBV24-1 -
TGTGCCAGCAGTGAATGTTCTAGCGGGGGGCATGGGAACTACTACGAGCAGTACTTC CASSECSSGGHGNYYEQYF TRBJ2-7 - TRBV25-1 TRBD2
TGTGCCAGTTCTGGGTGGCCGAACACCGGGGAGCTGTTTTTT CASSGWPNTGELFF TRBJ2-2 few TRBV12-3/TRBV12-4 -
TGTGCCAGCAGCTCAAATCTAGGGCAGCCCCAGTACTTC CASSSNLGQPQYF TRBJ2-5 once TRBV7-9 -
TGTGCCAGCAGCGCTACTAAGGACAGTGTAAACTATGGCTACACCTTC CASSATKDSVNYGYTF TRBJ1-2 many TRBV11-2 -
TGTGCCAGCAGCTTTCCTGATCGTTACTATGGCTACACCTTC CASSFPDRYYGYTF TRBJ1-2 many TRBV7-9 -
TGTGCCAGCAGCGATAGTGACAGGGGCACCGGGGAGCTGTTTTTT CASSDSDRGTGELFF TRBJ2-2 few TRBV7-9 TRBD1
TGTGCCAGCAGTTCGCGACTAGCGGGAGTATCCGACGAGCAGTACTTC CASSSRLAGVSDEQYF TRBJ2-7 - TRBV2 TRBD2
TGCGCCAGCAGCCAAGTGGCGGCAAACACCATATATTTT CASSQVAANTIYF TRBJ1-3 few TRBV4-1 -
TGCAGTGCTCAGGCAGGGTTCAATCAGCCCCAGCATTTT CSAQAGFNQPQHF TRBJ1-5 many TRBV20-1 -
TGTGCCAGCAGTGACGCGACAGGGCAGCCCCAGCATTTT CASSDATGQPQHF TRBJ1-5 many TRBV2 TRBD1
TGCAGCGTTGGGAGCGGGGGGATCTACGAGCAGTACTTC CSVGSGGIYEQYF TRBJ2-7 many TRBV29-1 TRBD2
TGTGCCATCAGTGATCCGGGACAGAGCAATCAGCCCCAGCATTTT CAISDPGQSNQPQHF TRBJ1-5 - TRBV10-3 TRBD1
TGTGCCAGCAGTGATCTACGGCAGTGGGGACAGCCCCAGCATTTT CASSDLRQWGQPQHF TRBJ1-5 few TRBV2 -
TGTGCCATCAGTGACCTGGCCCGTGCCGCGAGCTCCTACGAGCAGTACTTC CAISDLARAASSYEQYF TRBJ2-7 many TRBV10-3 -
TGCGCCAGCAGCTTGGATCCAGGGTACTCCTACGAGCAGTACTTC CASSLDPGYSYEQYF TRBJ2-7 - TRBV5-1 -